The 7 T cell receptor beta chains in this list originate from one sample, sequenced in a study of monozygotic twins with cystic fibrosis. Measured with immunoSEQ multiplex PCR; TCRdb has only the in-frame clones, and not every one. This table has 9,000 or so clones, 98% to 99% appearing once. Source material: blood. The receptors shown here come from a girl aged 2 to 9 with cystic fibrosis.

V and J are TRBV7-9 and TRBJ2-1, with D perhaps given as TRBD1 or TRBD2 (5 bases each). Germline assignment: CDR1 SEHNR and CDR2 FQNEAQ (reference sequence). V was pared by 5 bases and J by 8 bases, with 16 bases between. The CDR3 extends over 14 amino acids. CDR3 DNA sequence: TGTGCCAGCAGCCCCGGGACCCATGGCGATGAGCAGTTCTTC. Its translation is CASSPGTHGDEQFF.

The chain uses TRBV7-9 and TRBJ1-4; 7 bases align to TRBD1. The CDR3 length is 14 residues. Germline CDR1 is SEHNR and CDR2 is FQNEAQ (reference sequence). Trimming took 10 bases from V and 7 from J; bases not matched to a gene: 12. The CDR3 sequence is CATTRGDSGEKLFF. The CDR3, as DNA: TGTGCCACTACAAGAGGGGACAGCGGTGAAAAACTGTTTTTT.

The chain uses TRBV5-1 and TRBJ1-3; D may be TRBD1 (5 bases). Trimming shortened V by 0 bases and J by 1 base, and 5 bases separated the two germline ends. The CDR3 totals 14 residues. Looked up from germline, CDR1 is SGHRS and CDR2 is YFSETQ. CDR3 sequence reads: CASSLAGSGNTIYF. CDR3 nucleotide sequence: TGCGCCAGCAGCTTGGCAGGGTCTGGAAACACCATATATTTT.

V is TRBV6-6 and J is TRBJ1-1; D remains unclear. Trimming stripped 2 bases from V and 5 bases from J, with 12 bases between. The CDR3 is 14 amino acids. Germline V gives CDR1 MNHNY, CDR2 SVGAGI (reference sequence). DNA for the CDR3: TGTGCCAGCAGTTACGGTAGGGCTGTAACTGAAGCTTTCTTT. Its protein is CASSYGRAVTEAFF.

The CDR3 DNA reads TGTGCCTGGAGTGTACGGGGGCGCGGGGGAGGAAACACCATATATTTT. It yields the protein CAWSVRGRGGGNTIYF. The chain combines TRBV30 with TRBJ1-3, with D possibly matching TRBD1 (6 bases). Germline V CDR1 and CDR2: GTSNPN, SVGIG (reference sequence). The V end lost 0 bases, the J end lost 4 bases, and 16 bases lay between the germline ends. The CDR3 contains 16 residues.

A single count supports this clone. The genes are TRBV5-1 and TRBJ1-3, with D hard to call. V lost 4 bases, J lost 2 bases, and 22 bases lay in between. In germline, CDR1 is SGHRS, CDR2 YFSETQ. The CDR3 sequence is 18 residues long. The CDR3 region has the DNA TGCGCCAGCAGCCACTCAACACCGGGCCCGGGCCCTGGAAACACCATATATTTT. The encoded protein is CASSHSTPGPGPGNTIYF.

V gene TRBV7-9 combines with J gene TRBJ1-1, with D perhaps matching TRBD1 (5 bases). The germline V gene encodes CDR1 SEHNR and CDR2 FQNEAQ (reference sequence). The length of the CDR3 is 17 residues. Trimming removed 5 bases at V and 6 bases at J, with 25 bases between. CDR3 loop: CASSALEGVRVLAEAFF. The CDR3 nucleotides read TGTGCCAGCAGCGCACTCGAAGGGGTTCGGGTTCTTGCTGAAGCTTTCTTT.